The sequence of this TCR beta chain was determined in a study of TIL therapy for anti-PD-1-resistant metastatic lung cancer. This was the immunoSEQ v3 assay. Assay: immunoSEQ multiplex PCR; the TCRdb copy retains only in-frame clones and omits some. This sample carries about 60,000 clones, 87% of them seen once, and the ten largest clones take approximately 2.4%. The CDR3 contains 11 residues. Germline V gene sequence: CDR1 MNHEY, CDR2 SMNVEV (reference sequence). Trimming took 8 bases from V and 4 from J, leaving 7 bases between them. Time point in this sample: pre-treatment sample, taken before nivolumab and TIL therapy.

Sequenced here: blood, sampled at baseline. The TCR originated in a person aged 25 to 85 with non-small cell lung cancer. The chain has TRBV27 and TRBJ2-3; maybe TRBD1 (5 bases). This CDR3 reads CASLRADTQYF. As DNA, the CDR3 is TGTGCCAGCCTCAGGGCAGATACGCAGTATTTT.